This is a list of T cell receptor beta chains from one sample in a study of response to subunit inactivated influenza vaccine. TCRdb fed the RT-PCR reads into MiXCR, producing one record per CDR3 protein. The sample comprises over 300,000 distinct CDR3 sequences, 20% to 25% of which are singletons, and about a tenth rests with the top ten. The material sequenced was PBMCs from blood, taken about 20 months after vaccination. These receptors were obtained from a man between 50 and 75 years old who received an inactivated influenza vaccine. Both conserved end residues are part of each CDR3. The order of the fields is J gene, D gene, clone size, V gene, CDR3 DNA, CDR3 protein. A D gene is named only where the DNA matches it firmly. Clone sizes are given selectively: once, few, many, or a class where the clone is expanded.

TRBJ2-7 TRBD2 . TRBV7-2 TGTGCCAGCAGCTTTGCGGGGGGGAGCTCCTACGAGCAGTACTTC CASSFAGGSSYEQYF
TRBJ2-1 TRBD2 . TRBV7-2 TGTGCCAGCAGCCCGACCGCGGGAGGGTACAATGAGCAGTTCTTC CASSPTAGGYNEQFF
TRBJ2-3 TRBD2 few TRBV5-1 TGCGCCAGCAACCGGGGAACTAGCGGCACAGATACGCAGTATTTT CASNRGTSGTDTQYF
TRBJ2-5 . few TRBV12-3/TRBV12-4 TGTGCCAGCAGTTTTGGCCAGGCGTATTACACCCAGTACTTC CASSFGQAYYTQYF
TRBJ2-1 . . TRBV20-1 TGCAGTGCCAGAGAACCCCACAAGAGCTCCTACAATGAGCAGTTCTTC CSAREPHKSSYNEQFF
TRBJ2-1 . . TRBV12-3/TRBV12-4 TGTGCCAGCAGTTTAGCGGTCAGGGGCGGCGATGAGCAGTTCTTC CASSLAVRGGDEQFF
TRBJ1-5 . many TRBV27 TGTGCCAGCAGTTTAACTCGGGGGGGAAATCAGCCCCAGCATTTT CASSLTRGGNQPQHF
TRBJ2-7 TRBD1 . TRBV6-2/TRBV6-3 TGTGCCAGCAGGAAGACAGGGGGTCCCTACGAGCAGTACTTC CASRKTGGPYEQYF
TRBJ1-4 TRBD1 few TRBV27 TGTGCCAGCAGTCCGGAGGGACAGGGATTTGAAAAACTGTTTTTT CASSPEGQGFEKLFF
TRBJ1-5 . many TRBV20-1 TGCAGTGCAGCCGGGACGGTAGACCAGCCCCAGCATTTT CSAAGTVDQPQHF
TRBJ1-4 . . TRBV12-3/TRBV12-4 TGTGCCAGCAGTCCCGGACGGCTTAATGAAAAACTGTTTTTT CASSPGRLNEKLFF
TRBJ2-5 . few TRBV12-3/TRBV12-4 TGTGCCAGCAGTCTGTTATCCAGGGGCCTGCAAGAGACCCAGTACTTC CASSLLSRGLQETQYF
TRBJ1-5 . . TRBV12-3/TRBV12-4 TGTGCCAGCAGGGTGGAAGGCAATCAGCCCCAGCATTTT CASRVEGNQPQHF
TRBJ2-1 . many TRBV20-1 TGCAGTGCTAGGGACCCTAAGTACCGCAATGAGCAGTTCTTC CSARDPKYRNEQFF
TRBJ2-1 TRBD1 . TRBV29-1 TGCAGCGTTGAAAAGGGGACAGTCCAGTTCTTC CSVEKGTVQFF
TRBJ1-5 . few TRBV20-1 TGCAGTGCTAGGGTTCAGGGAAGCTTCGGCAATCAGCCCCAGCATTTT CSARVQGSFGNQPQHF
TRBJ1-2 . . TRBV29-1 TGCAGCGTCGGCGAAGTTGCCGATTATGGCTACACCTTC CSVGEVADYGYTF
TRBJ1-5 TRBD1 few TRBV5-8 TGTGCCAGCAGCCCGCGGGACAGGGGAAGGCAGCCCCAGCATTTT CASSPRDRGRQPQHF
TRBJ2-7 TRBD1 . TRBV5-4 TGTGCCAGCAGCGGCAGACAGGGGTCCGCCTACGAGCAGTACTTC CASSGRQGSAYEQYF
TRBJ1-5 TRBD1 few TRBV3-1 TGTGCCAGCAGCCAAGGAACAGGGGGGAATCAGCCCCAGCATTTT CASSQGTGGNQPQHF
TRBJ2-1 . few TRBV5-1 TGCGCCAGCAGCTTCCGGGGGGCGAACAATGAGCAGTTCTTC CASSFRGANNEQFF
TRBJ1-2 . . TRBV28 TGTGCCAGTTGTCAGGGCTGGTTGGGTTCTAACTATGGCTACACCTTC CASCQGWLGSNYGYTF
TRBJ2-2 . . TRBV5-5 TGTGCCAGCAGCTCAACAGTCTCCGGGGAGCTGTTTTTT CASSSTVSGELFF
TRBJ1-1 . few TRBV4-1 TGCGCCAGCCAAGCCGCTTCCACAGTTTGGAACACTGAAGCTTTCTTT CASQAASTVWNTEAFF
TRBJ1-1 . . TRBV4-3 TGCGCCAGCAGCCAAGACAGGGGCATGAACACTGAAGCTTTCTTT CASSQDRGMNTEAFF
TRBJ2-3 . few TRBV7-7 TGTGCCAGCAGCCCAGGTCTGAGTTCTAGCACAGATACGCAGTATTTT CASSPGLSSSTDTQYF
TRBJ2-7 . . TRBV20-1 TGCAGTGCCCCCAGGTCCCAGCAGTACTTC CSAPRSQQYF
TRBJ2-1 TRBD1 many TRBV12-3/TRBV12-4 TGTGCCAGCAGCCCCCACAGGGGACCCTACAATGAGCAGTTCTTC CASSPHRGPYNEQFF
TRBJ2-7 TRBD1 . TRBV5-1 TGCGCCAGCAGATTTGACCGACAGGGGTCGACAAGAAGCTCCTACGAGCAGTACTTC CASRFDRQGSTRSSYEQYF
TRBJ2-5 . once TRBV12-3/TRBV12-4 TGTGCCAGCAGGGCCGACGGGAGTACAGAGACCCAGTACTTC CASRADGSTETQYF
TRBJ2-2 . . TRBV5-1 TGCGCCAGCAGCTGGGGAGTCGCGAACACCGGGGAGCTGTTTTTT CASSWGVANTGELFF
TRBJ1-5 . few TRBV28 TGTGCCAGCAGTTTAGGACGGGGGAGGGTCCAGCCCCAGCATTTT CASSLGRGRVQPQHF
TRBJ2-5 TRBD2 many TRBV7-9 TGTGCCAGCAGCGCCCCTCCGCGGGAGCTGAGAGAGACCCAGTACTTC CASSAPPRELRETQYF
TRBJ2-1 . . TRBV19 TGTGCCAGTAGTAGTAGTCGGTTCAATGAGCAGTTCTTC CASSSSRFNEQFF
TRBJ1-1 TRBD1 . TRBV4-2 TGTGCCAGCAGCCAAGATGTAGGGGACAGTGAAGCTTTCTTT CASSQDVGDSEAFF
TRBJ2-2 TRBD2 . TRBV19 TGTGCCAGTAGCCCAAGACTAGCGGGACCCACCGGGGAGCTGTTTTTT CASSPRLAGPTGELFF
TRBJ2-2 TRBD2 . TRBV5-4 TGTGCCAGCAGCTCCGGGACTAGAGGATCAACCGGGGAGCTGTTTTTT CASSSGTRGSTGELFF
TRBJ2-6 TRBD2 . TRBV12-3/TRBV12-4 TGTGCCAGCAGTTCGGGACTAGCCGGGGCCAACGTCCTGACTTTC CASSSGLAGANVLTF
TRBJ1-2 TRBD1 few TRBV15 TGTGCCACCAGCACCCCGACAGGGCCCGATGGCTACACCTTC CATSTPTGPDGYTF
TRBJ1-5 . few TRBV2 TGTGCCAGCAGTGTATCCGTTACTCAGCCCCAGCATTTT CASSVSVTQPQHF
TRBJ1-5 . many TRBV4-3 TGCGCCAGCAGCCAAGATAGGGGGAGAGGCAATCAGCCCCAGCATTTT CASSQDRGRGNQPQHF
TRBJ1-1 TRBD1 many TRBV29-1 TGCAGCGGAAGACAGGGACGACGCACTGAAGCTTTCTTT CSGRQGRRTEAFF
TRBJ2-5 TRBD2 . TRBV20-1 TGCAGTGCTAGAGATCTAGCGGGGGGGCGCGGGGAGACCCAGTACTTC CSARDLAGGRGETQYF
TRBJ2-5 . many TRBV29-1 TGCAGCGTTGAAGATCTGTCGGGTTGGGAGACCCAGTACTTC CSVEDLSGWETQYF
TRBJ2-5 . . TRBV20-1 TGCAGTGCTAGTGCAGGGATTATCGGGACCCAGTACTTC CSASAGIIGTQYF
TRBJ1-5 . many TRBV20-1 TGCAGTGTGGCATGGGGGCGCGGTCAGCCCCAGCATTTT CSVAWGRGQPQHF
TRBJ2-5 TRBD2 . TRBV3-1 TGTGCCAGCAGCCAAGATCGGGGGGGTGGCTGGGAGACCCAGTACTTC CASSQDRGGGWETQYF
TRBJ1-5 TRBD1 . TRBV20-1 TGCAGTGCAAGAGACAGGGTCAGCAATCAGCCCCAGCATTTT CSARDRVSNQPQHF
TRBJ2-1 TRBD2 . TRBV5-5 TGTGCCAGCAGCTTGTGGCTAGCGGGAGTTCGGGACAATGAGCAGTTCTTC CASSLWLAGVRDNEQFF
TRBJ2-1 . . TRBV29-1 TGCAGCGTTGAATTGAGGACTTCCAATGAGCAGTTCTTC CSVELRTSNEQFF
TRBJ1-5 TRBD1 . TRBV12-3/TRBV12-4 TGTGCCAGCAGTGTGACAGGGGGCAGTCAGCCCCAGCATTTT CASSVTGGSQPQHF
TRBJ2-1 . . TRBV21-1 TGTGCCAGCAGCAAAGCGGTGACTAGCGGGTACAATGAGCAGTTCTTC CASSKAVTSGYNEQFF
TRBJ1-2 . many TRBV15 TGTGCCACCAGCAGACTCCCTTCATTAGAACAGGCGGTTTATTATGGCTACACCTTC CATSRLPSLEQAVYYGYTF
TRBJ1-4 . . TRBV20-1 TGCAGTGCTAGAGTAGGGGGTACTAATGAAAAACTGTTTTTT CSARVGGTNEKLFF
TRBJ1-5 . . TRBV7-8 TGTGCCAGCAGCTTGCAGAGGGGGTCCTATAGCAATCAGCCCCAGCATTTT CASSLQRGSYSNQPQHF